This T cell receptor beta chain was recorded in a study of blood T cell repertoires in COVID-19. About the research overall: The origin of the acute and convalescent COVID-19 samples was the United States, Italy and Spain. T cells, B-cell-depleted T cells, or PBMCs supplied cDNA or gDNA.

Per the original data handling: Quantification of nucleated cells was approximated via reference gene primer amplification. The repertoire was sequenced with immunoSEQ multiplex PCR; TCRdb's copy has only in-frame clones and lacks some. Clone size and the V and J calls come from that table; the DNA yielded D and trimming. This sample yields 70,000 or so clones, of which about four fifths are seen a single time; about a tenth belongs to the top ten. The source of this sequence is a human donor in a cohort sampled during active COVID-19. Sequencing used peripheral blood.

In DNA, the CDR3 is TGCGCCAGCAGCTCCCGACAGGGAACAACTGAAGCTTTCTTT. This sequence encodes CASSSRQGTTEAFF. V and J are TRBV5-1 and TRBJ1-1, with 7 bases that match TRBD1. Germline V gene data show CDR1 as SGHRS and CDR2 as YFSETQ. V dropped 3 bases and J dropped 5; count of bases not matched to a gene: 7. The CDR3 extends over 14 amino acids.